Sequencing of this TCR beta chain was carried out in a study of control samples from healthy donors and cancer patients. TCRdb's copy holds only in-frame clones and misses some; the assay was immunoSEQ multiplex PCR. The sample has approximately 160,000 clones, around 90% seen once. The CDR3 has 14 amino acids. Germline CDR1 reads PRHDT; CDR2 reads FYEKMQ (reference sequence). V shed 5 bases and J shed 8 bases, with 18 bases lying between them. The clonotype originates from a woman between 40 and 50 years old in good health. The chain has TRBV13 and TRBJ1-2, with D tentatively TRBD1 (6 bases). The source material was blood. The CDR3 DNA reads as TGTGCCAGCAGCCCTCTGCAGGGGTTAGAGGGCTACACCTTC. Protein product: CASSPLQGLEGYTF.